This T cell receptor beta chain was sequenced for a study of early stage breast cancer tumors. On the study more broadly: Average read coverage per sample was roughly 10-fold.

V lost 5 bases to trimming and J lost 7 bases, with 18 bases between them. Germline CDR1 is WNHNN and CDR2 is SYGVQD (reference sequence). This CDR3 region has 14 residues. Data came from immunoSEQ multiplex PCR; TCRdb stores just in-frame clones and leaves some out. Seen here are tens of thousands of clones, about 93% observed once, and the top ten hold around 5%. The clonotype originates from a person between 65 and 80 years old with breast cancer. Sequencing was carried out using blood. This chain links TRBV10-1 with TRBJ2-7; no clear D. The CDR3 sequence is CASSSTRLLEEQYF. CDR3 bases: TGCGCCAGCAGTTCCACGAGGCTCCTAGAGGAGCAGTACTTC.